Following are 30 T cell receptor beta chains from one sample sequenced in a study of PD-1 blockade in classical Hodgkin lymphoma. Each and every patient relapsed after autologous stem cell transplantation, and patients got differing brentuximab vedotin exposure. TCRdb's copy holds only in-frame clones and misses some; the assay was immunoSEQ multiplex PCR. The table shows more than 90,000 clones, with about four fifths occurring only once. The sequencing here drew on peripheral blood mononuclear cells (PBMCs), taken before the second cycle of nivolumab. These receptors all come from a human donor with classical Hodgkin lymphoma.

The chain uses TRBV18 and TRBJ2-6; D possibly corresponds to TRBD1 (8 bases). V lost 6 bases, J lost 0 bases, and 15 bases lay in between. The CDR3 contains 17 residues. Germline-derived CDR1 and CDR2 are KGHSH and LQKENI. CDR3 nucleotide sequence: TGTGCCAGCTCCCCCACAGGGGGGGGCTCTGGGGCCAACGTCCTGACTTTC. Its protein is CASSPTGGGSGANVLTF.

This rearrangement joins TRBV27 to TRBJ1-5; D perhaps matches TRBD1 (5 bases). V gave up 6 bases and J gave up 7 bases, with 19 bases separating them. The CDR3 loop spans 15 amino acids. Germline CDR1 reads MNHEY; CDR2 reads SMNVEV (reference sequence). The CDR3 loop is CASSPLGVLMQPQHF. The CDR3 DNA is TGTGCCAGCAGCCCTTTAGGGGTTCTGATGCAGCCCCAGCATTTT.

As DNA, the CDR3 is TGTGCCAGCAGCTTACGACTAGCGGAAGGAGATACGCAGTATTTT. Translation gives CASSLRLAEGDTQYF. V usage is TRBV7-2 and J usage is TRBJ2-3, with 9 bases lining up with TRBD2. Trimming took 2 bases from V and 5 from J; bases not matched to a gene: 5. Germline V lookup: CDR1 SGHTA, CDR2 FQGNSA. The CDR3 is made up of 15 amino acids.

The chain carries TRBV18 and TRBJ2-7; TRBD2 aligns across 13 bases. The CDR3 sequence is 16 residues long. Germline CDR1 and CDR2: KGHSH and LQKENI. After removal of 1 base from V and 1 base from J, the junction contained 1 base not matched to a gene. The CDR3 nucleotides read TGTGCCAGCTCACCACGACTAGCGGGAGGATCCTACGAGCAGTACTTC. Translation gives CASSPRLAGGSYEQYF.

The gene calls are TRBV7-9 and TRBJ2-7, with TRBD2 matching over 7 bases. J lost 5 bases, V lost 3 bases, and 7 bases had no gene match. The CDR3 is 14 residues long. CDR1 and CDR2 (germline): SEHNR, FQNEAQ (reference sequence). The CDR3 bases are TGTGCCAGCAGCTTTGGCGCGGGAGTCCACGAGCAGTACTTC. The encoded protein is CASSFGAGVHEQYF.

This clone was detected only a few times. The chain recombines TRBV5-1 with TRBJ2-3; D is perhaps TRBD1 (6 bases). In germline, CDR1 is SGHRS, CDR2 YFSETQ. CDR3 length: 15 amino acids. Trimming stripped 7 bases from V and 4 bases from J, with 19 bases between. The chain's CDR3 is CASFGTPGAADTQYF. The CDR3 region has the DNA TGCGCCAGCTTCGGGACCCCAGGGGCGGCAGATACGCAGTATTTT.

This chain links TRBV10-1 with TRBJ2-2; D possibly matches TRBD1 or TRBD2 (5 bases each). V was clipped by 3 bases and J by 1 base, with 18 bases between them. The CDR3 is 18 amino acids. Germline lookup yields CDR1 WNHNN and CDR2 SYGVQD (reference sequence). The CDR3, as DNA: TGCGCCAGCAGTGAAAAGGGGCTGGGGACGGTGAACACCGGGGAGCTGTTTTTT. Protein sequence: CASSEKGLGTVNTGELFF.

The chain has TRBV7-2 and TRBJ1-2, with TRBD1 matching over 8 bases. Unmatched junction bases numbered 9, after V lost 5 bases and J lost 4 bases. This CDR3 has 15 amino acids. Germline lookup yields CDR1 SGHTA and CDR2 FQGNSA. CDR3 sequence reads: CASSPGTGAIYGYTF. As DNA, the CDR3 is TGTGCCAGCAGCCCCGGGACAGGAGCTATCTATGGCTACACCTTC.

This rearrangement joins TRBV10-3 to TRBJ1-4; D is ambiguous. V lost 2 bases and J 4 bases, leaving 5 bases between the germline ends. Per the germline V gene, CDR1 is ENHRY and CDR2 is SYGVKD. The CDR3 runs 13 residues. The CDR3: CAISERFNEKLFF. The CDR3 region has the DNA TGTGCCATCAGTGAGCGATTTAATGAAAAACTGTTTTTT.

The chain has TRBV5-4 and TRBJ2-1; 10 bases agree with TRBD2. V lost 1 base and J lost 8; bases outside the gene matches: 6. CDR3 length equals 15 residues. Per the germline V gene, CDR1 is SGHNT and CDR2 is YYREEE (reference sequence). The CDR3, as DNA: TGTGCCAGCAGCTTGAGGCTAGCGGGAGTCGATGAGCAGTTCTTC. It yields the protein CASSLRLAGVDEQFF.

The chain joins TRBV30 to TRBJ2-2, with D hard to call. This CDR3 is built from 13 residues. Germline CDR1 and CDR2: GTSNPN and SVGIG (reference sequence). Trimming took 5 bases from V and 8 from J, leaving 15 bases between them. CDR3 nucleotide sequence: TGTGCCTGGTCTCGGGTCGGCCGGGGGGAGCTGTTTTTT. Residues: CAWSRVGRGELFF.

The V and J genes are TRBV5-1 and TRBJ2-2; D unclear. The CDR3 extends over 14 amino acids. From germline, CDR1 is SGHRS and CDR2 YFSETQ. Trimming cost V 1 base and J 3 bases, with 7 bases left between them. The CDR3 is CASSLTGYTGELFF. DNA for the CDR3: TGCGCCAGCAGCTTGACCGGGTACACCGGGGAGCTGTTTTTT.

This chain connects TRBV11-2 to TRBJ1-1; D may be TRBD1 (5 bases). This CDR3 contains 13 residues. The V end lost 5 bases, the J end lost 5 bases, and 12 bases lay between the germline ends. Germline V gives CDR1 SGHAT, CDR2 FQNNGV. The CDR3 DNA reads TGTGCCAGCAGCCGGGACCAGAGAACTGAAGCTTTCTTT. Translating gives CASSRDQRTEAFF.

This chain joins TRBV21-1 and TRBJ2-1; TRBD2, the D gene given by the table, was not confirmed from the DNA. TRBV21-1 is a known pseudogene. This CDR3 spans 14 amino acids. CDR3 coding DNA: TGTGCCAGCAGCAAACCCCCAGCGAACTATGAGCAGTTCTTC. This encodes CASSKPPANYEQFF.

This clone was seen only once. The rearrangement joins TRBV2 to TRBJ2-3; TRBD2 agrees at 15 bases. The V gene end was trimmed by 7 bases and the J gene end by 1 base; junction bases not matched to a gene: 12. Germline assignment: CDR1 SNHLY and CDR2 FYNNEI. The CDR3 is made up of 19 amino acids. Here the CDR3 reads CASIDRTSGRAERTDTQYF. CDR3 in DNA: TGTGCCAGCATCGATCGGACTAGCGGGAGGGCCGAGCGCACAGATACGCAGTATTTT.

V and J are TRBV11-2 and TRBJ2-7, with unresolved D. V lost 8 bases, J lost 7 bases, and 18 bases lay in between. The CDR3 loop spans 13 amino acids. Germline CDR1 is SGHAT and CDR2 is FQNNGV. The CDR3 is CASGSPPVSEQYF. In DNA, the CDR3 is TGTGCCAGCGGCTCCCCCCCCGTCTCAGAGCAGTACTTC.

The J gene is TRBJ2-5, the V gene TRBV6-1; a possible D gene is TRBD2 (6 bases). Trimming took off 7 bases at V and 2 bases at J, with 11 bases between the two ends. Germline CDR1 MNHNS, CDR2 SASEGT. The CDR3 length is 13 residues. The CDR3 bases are TGTGCCAGCACCCGGGGGTGGCAAGAGACCCAGTACTTC. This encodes CASTRGWQETQYF.

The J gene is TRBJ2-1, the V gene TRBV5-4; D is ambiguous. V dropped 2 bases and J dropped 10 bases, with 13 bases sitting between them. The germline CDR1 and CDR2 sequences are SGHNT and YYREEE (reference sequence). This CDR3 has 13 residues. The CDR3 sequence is CASSFGAPEEQFF. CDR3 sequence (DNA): TGTGCCAGCAGCTTCGGAGCACCAGAGGAGCAGTTCTTC. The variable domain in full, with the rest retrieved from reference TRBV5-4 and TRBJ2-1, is ETGVTQSPTHLIKTRGQQVTLRCSSQSGHNTVSWYQQALGQGPQFIFQYYREEENGRGNFPPRFSGLQFPNYSSELNVNALELDDSALYLCASSFGAPEEQFFGPGTRLTVL.

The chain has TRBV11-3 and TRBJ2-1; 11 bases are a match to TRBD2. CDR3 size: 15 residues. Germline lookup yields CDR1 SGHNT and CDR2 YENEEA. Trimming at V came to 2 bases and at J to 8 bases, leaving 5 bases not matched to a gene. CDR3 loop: CASSLRSGRVDEQFF. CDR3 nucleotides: TGTGCCAGCAGCTTACGTAGCGGGAGGGTCGATGAGCAGTTCTTC.

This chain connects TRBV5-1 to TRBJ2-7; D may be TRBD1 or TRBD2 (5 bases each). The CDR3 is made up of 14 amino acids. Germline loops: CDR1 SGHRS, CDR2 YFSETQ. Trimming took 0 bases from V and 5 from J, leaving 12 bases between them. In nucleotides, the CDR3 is TGCGCCAGCAGCTTGGAAACGTGGGGGAACGAGCAGTACTTC. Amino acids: CASSLETWGNEQYF. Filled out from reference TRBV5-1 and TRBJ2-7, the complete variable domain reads KAGVTQTPRYLIKTRGQQVTLSCSPISGHRSVSWYQQTPGQGLQFLFEYFSETQRNKGNFPGRFSGRQFSNSRSEMNVSTLELGDSALYLCASSLETWGNEQYFGPGTRLTVT.

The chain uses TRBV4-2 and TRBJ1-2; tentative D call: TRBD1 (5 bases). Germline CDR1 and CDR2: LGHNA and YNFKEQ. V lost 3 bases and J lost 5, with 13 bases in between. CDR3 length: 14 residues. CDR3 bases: TGTGCCAGCAGCCAGGGGCAGAGTTTTTATGGCTACACCTTC. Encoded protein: CASSQGQSFYGYTF.

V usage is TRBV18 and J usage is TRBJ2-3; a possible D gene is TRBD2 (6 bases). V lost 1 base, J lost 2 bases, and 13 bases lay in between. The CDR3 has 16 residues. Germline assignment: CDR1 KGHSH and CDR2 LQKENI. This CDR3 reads CASSPLVADYTDTQYF. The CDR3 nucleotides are TGTGCCAGCTCACCACTGGTAGCGGATTACACAGATACGCAGTATTTT.

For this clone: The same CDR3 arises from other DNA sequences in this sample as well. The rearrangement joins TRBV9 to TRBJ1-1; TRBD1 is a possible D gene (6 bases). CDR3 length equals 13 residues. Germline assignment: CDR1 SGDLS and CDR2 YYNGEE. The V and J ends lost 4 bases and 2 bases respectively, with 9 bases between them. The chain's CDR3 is CASSQGLNTEAFF. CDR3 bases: TGTGCCAGCAGCCAGGGGCTAAACACTGAAGCTTTCTTT. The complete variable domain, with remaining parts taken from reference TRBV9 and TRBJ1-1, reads DSGVTQTPKHLITATGQRVTLRCSPRSGDLSVYWYQQSLDQGLQFLIQYYNGEERAKGNILERFSAQQFPDLHSELNLSSLELGDSALYFCASSQGLNTEAFFGQGTRLTVV.

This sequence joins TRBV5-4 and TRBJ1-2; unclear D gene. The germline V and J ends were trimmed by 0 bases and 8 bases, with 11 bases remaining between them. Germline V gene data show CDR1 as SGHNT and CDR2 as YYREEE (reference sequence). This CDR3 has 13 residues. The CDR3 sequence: CASSLAGTDGYTF. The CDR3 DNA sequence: TGTGCCAGCAGCTTGGCGGGCACTGACGGCTACACCTTC.

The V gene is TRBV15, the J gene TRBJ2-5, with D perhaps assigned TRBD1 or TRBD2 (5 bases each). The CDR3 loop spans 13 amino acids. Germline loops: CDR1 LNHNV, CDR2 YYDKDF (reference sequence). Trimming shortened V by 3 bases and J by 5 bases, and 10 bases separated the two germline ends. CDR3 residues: CATSRGRGETQYF. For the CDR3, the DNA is TGTGCCACCAGCAGGGGGCGCGGGGAGACCCAGTACTTC.

This chain's CDR3 is CAISGILLAGGPNEQYF. The DNA for the CDR3 is TGTGCCATCAGTGGCATTTTACTAGCGGGAGGGCCCAACGAGCAGTACTTC. The chain joins TRBV10-3 to TRBJ2-7, with 13 positions matching TRBD2. CDR3 length: 17 residues. The V segment lost 4 bases and the J segment 5 bases; nucleotides outside the gene matches: 11. In germline, CDR1 is ENHRY, CDR2 SYGVKD.

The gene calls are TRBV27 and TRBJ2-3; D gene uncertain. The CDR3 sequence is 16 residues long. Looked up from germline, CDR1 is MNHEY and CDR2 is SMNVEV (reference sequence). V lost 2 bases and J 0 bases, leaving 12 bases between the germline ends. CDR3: CASSLRRSFSTDTQYF. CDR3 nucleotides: TGTGCCAGCAGTTTAAGGCGGTCCTTTAGCACAGATACGCAGTATTTT.

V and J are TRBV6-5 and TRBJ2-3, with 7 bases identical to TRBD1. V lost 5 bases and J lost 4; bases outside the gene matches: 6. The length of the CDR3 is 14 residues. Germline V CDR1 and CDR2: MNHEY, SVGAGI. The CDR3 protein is CASSDGQGADTQYF. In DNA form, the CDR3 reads TGTGCCAGCAGTGACGGGCAGGGGGCAGATACGCAGTATTTT.

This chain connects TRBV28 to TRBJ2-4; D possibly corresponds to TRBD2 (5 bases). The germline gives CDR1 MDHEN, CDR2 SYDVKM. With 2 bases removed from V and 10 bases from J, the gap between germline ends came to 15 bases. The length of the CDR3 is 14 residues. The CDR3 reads CASSLRGLPRIQYF. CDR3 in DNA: TGTGCCAGCAGTTTACGAGGGCTCCCTCGGATTCAGTACTTC.

The CDR3: CASSFSGTGGKLFF. The CDR3 region has the DNA TGTGCCAGCAGCTTTTCCGGGACAGGGGGAAAACTGTTTTTT. V gene TRBV7-8 combines with J gene TRBJ1-4; 11 bases line up with TRBD1. The CDR3 contains 14 residues. The germline CDR1 and CDR2 sequences are SGHVS and FQNEAQ. Trimming removed 3 bases from V and 10 bases from J; junction bases left unmatched: 4. Full variable domain (rest looked up from reference TRBV7-8 and TRBJ1-4): GAGVSQSPRYKVAKRGQDVALRCDPISGHVSLFWYQQALGQGPEFLTYFQNEAQLDKSGLPSDRFFAERPEGSVSTLKIQRTQQEDSAVYLCASSFSGTGGKLFFGSGTQLSVL.